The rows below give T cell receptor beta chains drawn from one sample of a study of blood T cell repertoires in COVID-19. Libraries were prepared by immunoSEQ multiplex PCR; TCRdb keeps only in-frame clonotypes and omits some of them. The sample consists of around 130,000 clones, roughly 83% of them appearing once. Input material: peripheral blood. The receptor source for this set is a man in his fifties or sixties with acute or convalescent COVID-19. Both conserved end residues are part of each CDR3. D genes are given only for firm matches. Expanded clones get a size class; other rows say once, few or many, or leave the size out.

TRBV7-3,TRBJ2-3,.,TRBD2,CASSLSVAGDPDTQYF,TGTGCCAGCAGCTTAAGTGTAGCGGGGGATCCGGATACGCAGTATTTT
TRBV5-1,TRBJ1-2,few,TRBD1,CASKPGQGALGYTF,TGCGCCAGCAAACCGGGACAGGGGGCCCTTGGCTACACCTTC
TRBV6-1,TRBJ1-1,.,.,CASSDNGPGTEAFF,TGTGCCAGCAGTGACAACGGCCCAGGGACTGAAGCTTTCTTT
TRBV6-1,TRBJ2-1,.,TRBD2,CASSALSGSFQNEQFF,TGTGCCAGCAGTGCCCTTAGCGGGAGTTTCCAAAATGAGCAGTTCTTC
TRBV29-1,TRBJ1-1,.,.,CSVEAQGLGTEAFF,TGCAGCGTTGAAGCCCAGGGTTTGGGCACTGAAGCTTTCTTT
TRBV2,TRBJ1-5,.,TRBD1,CASSEVLGQGIQPQHF,TGTGCCAGCAGTGAGGTATTGGGACAGGGTATTCAGCCCCAGCATTTT
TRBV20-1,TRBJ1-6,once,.,CSASDVSVTSSYNSPLHF,TGCAGTGCTAGTGATGTCAGTGTTACTAGCTCCTATAATTCACCCCTCCACTTT
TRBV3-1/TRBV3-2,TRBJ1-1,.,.,CASRQARKTGLAFF,TGTGCCAGCAGGCAAGCGAGAAAAACAGGGTTGGCTTTCTTT
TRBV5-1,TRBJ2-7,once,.,CASSSSWTGSSYEQYF,TGCGCCAGCAGCTCCTCCTGGACTGGGAGCTCCTACGAGCAGTACTTC
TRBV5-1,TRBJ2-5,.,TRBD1,CASSLGAGQGKETQYF,TGCGCCAGCAGCTTGGGCGCGGGACAGGGAAAAGAGACCCAGTACTTC
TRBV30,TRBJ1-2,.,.,CAWTEQGGRGYTF,TGTGCCTGGACGGAACAGGGTGGCCGCGGCTACACCTTC
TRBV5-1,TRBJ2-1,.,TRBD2,CASSLGRLAGEQFF,TGCGCCAGCAGCTTGGGCAGACTAGCTGGCGAGCAGTTCTTC
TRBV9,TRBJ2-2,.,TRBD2,CASSVRGDANTGELFF,TGTGCCAGCAGCGTACGGGGGGACGCGAACACCGGGGAGCTGTTTTTT
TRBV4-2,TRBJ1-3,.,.,CASSQEGGGGSGNTIYF,TGTGCCAGCAGCCAAGAAGGGGGTGGGGGATCTGGAAACACCATATATTTT
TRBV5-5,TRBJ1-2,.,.,CASSLAQGGYGYTF,TGTGCCAGCAGCTTGGCGCAGGGCGGCTATGGCTACACCTTC
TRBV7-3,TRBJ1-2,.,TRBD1,CASSLYGRGLQGYTF,TGTGCCAGCAGCTTATACGGCAGGGGGCTGCAAGGCTACACCTTC
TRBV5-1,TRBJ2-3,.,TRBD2,CASSLSGSGRDTQYF,TGCGCCAGCAGCTTGAGCGGGAGTGGCAGAGATACGCAGTATTTT
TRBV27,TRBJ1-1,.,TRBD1,CASSFGTGAEAFF,TGTGCCAGCAGTTTTGGGACAGGGGCTGAAGCTTTCTTT
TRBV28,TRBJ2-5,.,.,CASSLGSWDETQYF,TGTGCCAGCAGTTTAGGGAGTTGGGATGAGACCCAGTACTTC
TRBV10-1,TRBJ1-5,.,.,CASSRGENQPQHF,TGCGCCAGCAGCCGGGGGGAAAATCAGCCCCAGCATTTT
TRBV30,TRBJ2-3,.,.,CAWTWGGPEDTQYF,TGTGCCTGGACGTGGGGGGGGCCTGAAGATACGCAGTATTTT
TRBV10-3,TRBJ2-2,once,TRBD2,CAISESVLAGATGELFF,TGTGCCATCAGTGAGTCGGTTCTAGCGGGGGCCACCGGGGAGCTGTTTTTT
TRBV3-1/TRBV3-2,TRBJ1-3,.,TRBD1,CASSLTGRGNTIYF,TGTGCCAGCAGCCTGACAGGGAGGGGAAACACCATATATTTT
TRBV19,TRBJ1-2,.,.,CASSLQATPYGYTF,TGTGCCAGTAGTCTCCAGGCCACCCCCTATGGCTACACCTTC
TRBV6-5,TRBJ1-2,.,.,CASSYGGTYGYTF,TGTGCCAGCAGTTACGGGGGGACCTATGGCTACACCTTC
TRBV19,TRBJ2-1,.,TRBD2,CASSIRPAGEAEQFF,TGTGCCAGTAGTATTCGGCCAGCGGGGGAGGCTGAGCAGTTCTTC
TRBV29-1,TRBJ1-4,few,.,CSVGAGEEKLFF,TGCAGCGTTGGGGCCGGCGAAGAAAAACTGTTTTTT
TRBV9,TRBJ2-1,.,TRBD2,CASSLNSGGEYNEQFF,TGTGCCAGCAGTTTAAATAGCGGGGGGGAATACAATGAGCAGTTCTTC
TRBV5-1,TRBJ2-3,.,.,CASSLAGAATDTQYF,TGCGCCAGCAGCTTGGCCGGAGCAGCCACAGATACGCAGTATTTT
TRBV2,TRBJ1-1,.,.,CASMEGYYTEAFF,TGTGCCAGCATGGAGGGCTATTACACTGAAGCTTTCTTT
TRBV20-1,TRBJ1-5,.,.,CSASPGTLNQPQHF,TGCAGTGCGAGTCCCGGGACACTGAATCAGCCCCAGCATTTT
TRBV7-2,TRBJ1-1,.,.,CASSLSVNTEAFF,TGTGCCAGCAGCTTATCGGTGAACACTGAAGCTTTCTTT
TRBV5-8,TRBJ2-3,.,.,CASNQRARPIDTQYF,TGTGCCAGCAATCAGAGAGCGCGCCCGATAGATACGCAGTATTTT
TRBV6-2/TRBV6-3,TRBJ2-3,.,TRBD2,CASSWGLEGTDTQYF,TGTGCCAGCAGTTGGGGACTAGAGGGCACAGATACGCAGTATTTT
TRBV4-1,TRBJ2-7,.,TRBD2,CASSHPRTSGKYEQYF,TGCGCCAGCAGCCACCCCAGGACTAGCGGGAAATACGAGCAGTACTTC
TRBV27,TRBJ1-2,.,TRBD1,CASSHGGQGLFGYTF,TGTGCCAGCAGTCATGGGGGACAGGGATTATTTGGCTACACCTTC
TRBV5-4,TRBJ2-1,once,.,CASSFPHSEQFF,TGTGCCAGCAGCTTTCCCCATAGTGAGCAGTTCTTC
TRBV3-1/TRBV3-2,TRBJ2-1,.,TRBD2,CASSQVAGGNNEQFF,TGTGCCAGCAGCCAGGTAGCGGGAGGGAACAATGAGCAGTTCTTC
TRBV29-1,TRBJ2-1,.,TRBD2,CRVAGSSGRAENEQFF,TGCAGAGTGGCAGGGTCTAGCGGGAGGGCCGAGAATGAGCAGTTCTTC
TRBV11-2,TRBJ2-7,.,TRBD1,CASSRQGPYEQYF,TGTGCCAGCAGCCGACAGGGACCCTACGAGCAGTACTTC
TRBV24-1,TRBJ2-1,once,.,CATSDSMGGETYNEQFF,TGTGCCACCAGTGATTCGATGGGGGGAGAAACCTACAATGAGCAGTTCTTC
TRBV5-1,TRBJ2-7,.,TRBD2,CASSLFSGRGEQYF,TGCGCCAGCAGCCTCTTTAGCGGGAGGGGCGAGCAGTACTTC
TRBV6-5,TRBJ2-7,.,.,CASSLTEISYEQYF,TGTGCCAGCAGTTTAACAGAGATCTCCTACGAGCAGTACTTC
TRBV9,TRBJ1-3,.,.,CASSVPASGNTIYF,TGTGCCAGCAGCGTACCCGCGTCTGGAAACACCATATATTTT